The clone carrying this TCR beta chain appeared a few times. This sample was included in a study of T-cell memory formation after mild COVID-19. Study at large: Largely, the TCR clusters proved donor specific.

TCRalpha and TCRbeta libraries used 5'RACE with constant-segment primers and UMIs. Each CDR3 protein is one row after TCRdb ran MiXCR on the 5' RACE reads. In the table there are tens of thousands of distinct CDR3 sequences, roughly an eighth of which are singletons. The TCR sequence derives from a man younger than 30 who had mild COVID-19 (a few samples of this study predate the infection). Cell type and time point are not known. The sample taken for sequencing was PBMCs or a T cell subset sorted from them (not recorded which).

DNA of the CDR3: TGTGCCAGCAGTGATGGGGAAGGGGGCAATCAGCCCCAGCATTTT. It translates to CASSDGEGGNQPQHF. The chain links TRBV6-1 to TRBJ1-5, with a weak D call TRBD1 (5 bases). Per the germline V gene, CDR1 is MNHNS and CDR2 is SASEGT. With 3 bases removed from V and 2 bases from J, the gap between germline ends came to 11 bases. The CDR3 length is 15 residues.